This TCR beta chain was obtained from a study of T cell responses to AZD1222 COVID-19 vaccine. Whole-study results and caveats: Spike was spanned by vaccine-associated CD4 TCRs, which were dominant at 160-218 and 743-854. Within unmutated variant regions lay the reported targets of nearly half of spike-specific TCRs. Most donors were white British and more were female, and clonal diversity was possibly underestimated.

With respect to this clone: What it binds is unknown.

Measured with immunoSEQ multiplex PCR; TCRdb has only the in-frame clones, and not every one. The sample has 120,000 or so clones, about nine tenths seen once. The CDR3 consists of 20 residues. V gave up 5 bases and J gave up 1 base, with 29 bases separating them. Germline CDR1 and CDR2: MNHEY and SMNVEV (reference sequence). This TCR derives from an adult in good health. The chain employs TRBV27 and TRBJ1-1, with D unclear. The sequences come from peripheral blood, collected on day 0 of AZD1222 vaccination. The CDR3: CASSLIRGRGLLSGNTEAFF. As DNA, the CDR3 is TGTGCCAGCAGTCTAATTCGTGGTCGCGGGCTTCTCTCGGGGAACACTGAAGCTTTCTTT.